This record covers a single T cell receptor beta chain. The sample originates from a study of shared clonotypes between healthy human individuals. The CDR3 is 15 amino acids. Looked up from germline, CDR1 is MNHEY and CDR2 is SVGAGI. V lost 6 bases, J lost 3 bases, and 9 bases stayed unmatched. The method was immunoSEQ multiplex PCR; TCRdb's version includes in-frame clones alone and lacks a portion of them. The sample consists of about 1.4 million clones, around 97% of them appearing once. This chain connects TRBV6-5 to TRBJ2-3; TRBD2 agrees at 7 bases. The sample was naive CD4+ T cells sorted from blood. Described subset: CD45RA+ positively selected. This clonotype originated in a man aged 30-40 years in good health. The CDR3 DNA reads TGTGCCAGCAGCCTGACTAGCCCTCCGACAGATACGCAGTATTTT. Protein: CASSLTSPPTDTQYF.